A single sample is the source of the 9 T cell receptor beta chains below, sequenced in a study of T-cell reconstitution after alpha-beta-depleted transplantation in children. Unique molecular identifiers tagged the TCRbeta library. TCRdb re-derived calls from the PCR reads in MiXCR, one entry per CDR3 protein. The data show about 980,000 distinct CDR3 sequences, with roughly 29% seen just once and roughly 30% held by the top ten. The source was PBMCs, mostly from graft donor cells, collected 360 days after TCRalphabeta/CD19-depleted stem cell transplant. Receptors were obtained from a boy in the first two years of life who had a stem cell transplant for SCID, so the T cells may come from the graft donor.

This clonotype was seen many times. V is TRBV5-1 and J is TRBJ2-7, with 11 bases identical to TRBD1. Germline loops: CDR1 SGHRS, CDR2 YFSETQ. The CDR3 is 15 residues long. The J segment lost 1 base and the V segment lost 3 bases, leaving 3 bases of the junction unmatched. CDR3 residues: CASSWTGGSSYEQYF. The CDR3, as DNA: TGCGCCAGCAGCTGGACAGGGGGCAGTTCCTACGAGCAGTACTTC.

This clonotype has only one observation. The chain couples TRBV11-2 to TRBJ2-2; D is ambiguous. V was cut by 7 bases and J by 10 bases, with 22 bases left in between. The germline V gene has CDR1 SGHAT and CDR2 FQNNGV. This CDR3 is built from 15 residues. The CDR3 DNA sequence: TGTGCCAGCAAGTTACCGGGCCAACTTTTGGAGGAGCTGTTTTTT. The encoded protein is CASKLPGQLLEELFF.

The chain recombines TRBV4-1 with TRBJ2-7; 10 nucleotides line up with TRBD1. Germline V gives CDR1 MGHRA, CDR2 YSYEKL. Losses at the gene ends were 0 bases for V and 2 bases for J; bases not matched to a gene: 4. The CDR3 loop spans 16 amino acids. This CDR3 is CASSQETGTGAYEQYF. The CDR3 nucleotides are TGCGCCAGCAGCCAAGAAACCGGGACAGGGGCCTACGAGCAGTACTTC.

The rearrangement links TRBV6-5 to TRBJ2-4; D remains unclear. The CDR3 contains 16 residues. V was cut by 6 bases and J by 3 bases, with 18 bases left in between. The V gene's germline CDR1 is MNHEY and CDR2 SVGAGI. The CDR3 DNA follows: TGTGCCAGCAGCTCTCCAGCCATGGTAGGCAAAAACATTCAGTACTTC. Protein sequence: CASSSPAMVGKNIQYF.

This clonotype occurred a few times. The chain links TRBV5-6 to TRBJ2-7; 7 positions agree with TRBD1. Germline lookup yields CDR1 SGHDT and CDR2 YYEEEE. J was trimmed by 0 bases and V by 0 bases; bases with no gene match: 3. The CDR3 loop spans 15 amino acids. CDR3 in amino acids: CASSLDRGFSYEQYF. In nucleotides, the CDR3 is TGTGCCAGCAGCTTGGACAGGGGCTTCTCCTACGAGCAGTACTTC. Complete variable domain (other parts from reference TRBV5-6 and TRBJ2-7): DAGVTQSPTHLIKTRGQQVTLRCSPKSGHDTVSWYQQALGQGPQFIFQYYEEEERQRGNFPDRFSGHQFPNYSSELNVNALLLGDSALYLCASSLDRGFSYEQYFGPGTRLTVT.

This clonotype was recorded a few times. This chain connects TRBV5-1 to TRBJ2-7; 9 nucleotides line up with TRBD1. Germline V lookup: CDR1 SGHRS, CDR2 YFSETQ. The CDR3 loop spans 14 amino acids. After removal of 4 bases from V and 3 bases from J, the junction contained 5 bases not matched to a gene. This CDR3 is CASSRGQGYYEQYF. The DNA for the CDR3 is TGCGCCAGCAGCCGGGGACAGGGATACTACGAGCAGTACTTC.

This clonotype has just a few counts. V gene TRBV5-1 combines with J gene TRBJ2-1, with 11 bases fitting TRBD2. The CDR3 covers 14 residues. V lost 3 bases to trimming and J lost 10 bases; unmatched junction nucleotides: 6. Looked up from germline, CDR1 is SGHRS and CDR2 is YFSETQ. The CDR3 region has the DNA TGCGCCAGCAGCTGGACTAGCGGGCCCCTCGAGCAGTTCTTC. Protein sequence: CASSWTSGPLEQFF.

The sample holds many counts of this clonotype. CDR3 sequence reads: CASSPAGLAGGVLVADTQYF. The DNA of the CDR3 is TGCGCCAGCAGCCCAGCGGGACTAGCGGGGGGAGTGTTAGTGGCAGATACGCAGTATTTT. The chain has TRBV4-3 and TRBJ2-3; the match to TRBD2 covers 15 bases. CDR3 length equals 20 residues. V was clipped by 4 bases and J by 4 bases; unmatched bases: 15. Germline assignment: CDR1 LGHNA and CDR2 YSLEER.

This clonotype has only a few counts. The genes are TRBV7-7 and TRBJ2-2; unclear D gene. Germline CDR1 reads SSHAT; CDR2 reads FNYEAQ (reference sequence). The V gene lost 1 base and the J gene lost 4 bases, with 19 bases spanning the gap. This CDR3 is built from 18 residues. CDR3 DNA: TGTGCCAGCAGCTTAGAGCCAAACCACGGATTGTCCACCGGGGAGCTGTTTTTT. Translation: CASSLEPNHGLSTGELFF.